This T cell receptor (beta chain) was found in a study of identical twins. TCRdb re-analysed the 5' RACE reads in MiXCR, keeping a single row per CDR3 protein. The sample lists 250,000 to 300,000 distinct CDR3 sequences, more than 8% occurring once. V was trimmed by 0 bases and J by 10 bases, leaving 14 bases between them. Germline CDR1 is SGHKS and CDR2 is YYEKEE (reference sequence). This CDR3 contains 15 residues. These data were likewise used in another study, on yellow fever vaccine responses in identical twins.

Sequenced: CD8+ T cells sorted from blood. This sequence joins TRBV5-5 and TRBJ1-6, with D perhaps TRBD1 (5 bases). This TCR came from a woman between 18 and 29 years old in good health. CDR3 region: CASSLAGQGGSPLHF. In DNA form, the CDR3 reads TGTGCCAGCAGCTTGGCGGGCCAGGGAGGCTCACCCCTCCACTTT. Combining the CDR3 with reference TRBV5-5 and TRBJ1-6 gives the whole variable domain DAGVTQSPTHLIKTRGQQVTLRCSPISGHKSVSWYQQVLGQGPQFIFQYYEKEERGRGNFPDRFSARQFPNYSSELNVNALLLGDSALYLCASSLAGQGGSPLHFGNGTRLTVT.